This record concerns one TCR beta chain sequence. The junction differs from germline at one of its ends, possibly a read error. This record comes from a study of blood T cell repertoires in COVID-19. Study in general: Samples representing acute and convalescent COVID-19 were sourced from the United States, Italy and Spain.

CDR1 and CDR2 (germline): SSHAT, FNYEAQ (reference sequence). The CDR3 is made up of 14 amino acids. Original processing methods: The assay estimated nucleated cells by amplifying reference gene primers. Repertoires were generated with immunoSEQ multiplex PCR, while TCRdb's copy carries only in-frame clones and drops some. V, J and clone size are taken as reported in that table, and D and trimming were inferred from the DNA itself. In the table there are 200,000 to 250,000 clones, roughly 80% of which are singletons. The sample taken for sequencing was peripheral blood. V usage is TRBV7-7 and J usage is TRBJ2-1; 9 bases map to TRBD1. The clonotype was recovered from a woman between 18 and 30 years old with acute or convalescent COVID-19. In DNA, the CDR3 is TGTGCTAGCAGCCAAGGGACAGGGAACAATGAGCAGTTCTTC. As protein: CASSQGTGNNEQFF. Full variable domain (remainder filled in from reference TRBV7-7 and TRBJ2-1): GAGVSQSPRYKVTKRGQDVTLRCDPISSHATLYWYQQALGQGPEFLTYFNYEAQPDKSGLPSDRFSAERPEGSISTLTIQRTEQRDSAMYRCASSQGTGNNEQFFGPGTRLTVL.